Many counts were recorded for the clone carrying this T cell receptor beta chain. Its antigen is as yet unknown. The data are from a study of CD8 T cells in ankylosing spondylitis. Study observations and caveats: In ankylosing spondylitis blood, a motif of roughly 8 highly homologous TCR beta variants appeared characteristic. It was reported that disease-linked clones were significantly enriched in matched ankylosing spondylitis synovial fluid.

Molecular-barcoded quantitative 5'-RACE produced these TCR beta libraries. TCRdb independently ran MiXCR on the 5' RACE reads; one entry per CDR3 protein. This sample yields some 840,000 distinct CDR3 sequences, of which about 12% are seen a single time; under 0.6% belongs to the top ten. Germline lookup yields CDR1 DFQATT and CDR2 SNEGSKA (reference sequence). Trimming took off 5 bases at V and 8 bases at J, with 19 bases between the two ends. This CDR3 spans 14 amino acids. The TCR originated in a male donor with ankylosing spondylitis. Material for sequencing was blood, either unsorted or a sorted T cell fraction (not recorded which). The chain recombines TRBV20-1 with TRBJ2-1, with D perhaps TRBD2 (5 bases). This CDR3 is CSASIASARDEQFF. The CDR3, as DNA: TGCAGTGCTTCGATAGCGTCGGCTCGGGATGAGCAGTTCTTC.